This T cell receptor (beta chain) was captured in a study of spatial heterogeneity in lung cancer. Study background: Compared with alpha-chain sequences, beta-chain sequences were consistently detected in greater numbers. In raw reads, more than 8.5 appearances on average were recorded for each unique TCR and UMI combination.

This clonotype was recorded many times. This beta chain is a stray sequence in a library constructed for alpha chains; its clone size is not meaningful. The time point here: sample taken at primary tumor resection. Unsorted whole RNA from tumor, nontumor lung or frozen PBMC underwent sequencing. Patients with untreated early-stage non-small cell lung cancer, numbering more than 55, were the donors. Every individual TCR cDNA molecule carried its own unique molecular identifier, which allowed correction of PCR and sequencing errors. One entry per CDR3 protein results from TCRdb running MiXCR on the 5' RACE reads. The data contain roughly 10,000 distinct CDR3 sequences, approximately 6.8% of them seen just once; the ten biggest clones take up 25% to 35%. CDR1 and CDR2 from the germline V gene are KGHSH and LQKENI. The CDR3 length is 13 residues. The ends were cut back, 3 bases at V and 8 bases at J, with 14 bases in the middle.

This clonotype was sampled from a male donor with early-stage non-small cell lung cancer. V is TRBV18 and J is TRBJ2-7; no reliable D call. Sample: PBMCs, taken at surgery. CDR3 loop: CASSPTRTGKQYF. CDR3 coding DNA: TGTGCCAGCTCACCCACCAGGACGGGCAAGCAGTACTTC. Using reference TRBV18 and TRBJ2-7 for the parts outside the CDR3, the full variable domain is NAGVMQNPRHLVRRRGQEARLRCSPMKGHSHVYWYRQLPEEGLKFMVYLQKENIIDESGMPKERFSAEFPKEGPSILRIQQVVRGDSAAYFCASSPTRTGKQYFGPGTRLTVT.